This T cell receptor (beta chain) appears in the sequencing data of a study of blood T cell repertoires in COVID-19. Study context: Both acute and convalescent COVID-19 samples were obtained from the United States, Italy and Spain.

Profiled with immunoSEQ multiplex PCR; TCRdb holds only in-frame clones, not every one. The sample holds about 200,000 clones, more than 75% seen once. The CDR3 totals 15 residues. Germline loops: CDR1 SGHDT, CDR2 YYEEEE. The germline V and J ends were trimmed by 1 base and 8 bases, with 15 bases remaining between them. The specimen was peripheral blood. The clonotype comes from a man aged 60-69 years who had recovered from COVID-19. The chain combines TRBV5-6 with TRBJ1-4, with a weak D call TRBD1 (5 bases). CDR3 DNA sequence: TGTGCCAGCAGCTTGTTTGCAGGGAAGGAAGAAAAACTGTTTTTT. Translating it yields CASSLFAGKEEKLFF.